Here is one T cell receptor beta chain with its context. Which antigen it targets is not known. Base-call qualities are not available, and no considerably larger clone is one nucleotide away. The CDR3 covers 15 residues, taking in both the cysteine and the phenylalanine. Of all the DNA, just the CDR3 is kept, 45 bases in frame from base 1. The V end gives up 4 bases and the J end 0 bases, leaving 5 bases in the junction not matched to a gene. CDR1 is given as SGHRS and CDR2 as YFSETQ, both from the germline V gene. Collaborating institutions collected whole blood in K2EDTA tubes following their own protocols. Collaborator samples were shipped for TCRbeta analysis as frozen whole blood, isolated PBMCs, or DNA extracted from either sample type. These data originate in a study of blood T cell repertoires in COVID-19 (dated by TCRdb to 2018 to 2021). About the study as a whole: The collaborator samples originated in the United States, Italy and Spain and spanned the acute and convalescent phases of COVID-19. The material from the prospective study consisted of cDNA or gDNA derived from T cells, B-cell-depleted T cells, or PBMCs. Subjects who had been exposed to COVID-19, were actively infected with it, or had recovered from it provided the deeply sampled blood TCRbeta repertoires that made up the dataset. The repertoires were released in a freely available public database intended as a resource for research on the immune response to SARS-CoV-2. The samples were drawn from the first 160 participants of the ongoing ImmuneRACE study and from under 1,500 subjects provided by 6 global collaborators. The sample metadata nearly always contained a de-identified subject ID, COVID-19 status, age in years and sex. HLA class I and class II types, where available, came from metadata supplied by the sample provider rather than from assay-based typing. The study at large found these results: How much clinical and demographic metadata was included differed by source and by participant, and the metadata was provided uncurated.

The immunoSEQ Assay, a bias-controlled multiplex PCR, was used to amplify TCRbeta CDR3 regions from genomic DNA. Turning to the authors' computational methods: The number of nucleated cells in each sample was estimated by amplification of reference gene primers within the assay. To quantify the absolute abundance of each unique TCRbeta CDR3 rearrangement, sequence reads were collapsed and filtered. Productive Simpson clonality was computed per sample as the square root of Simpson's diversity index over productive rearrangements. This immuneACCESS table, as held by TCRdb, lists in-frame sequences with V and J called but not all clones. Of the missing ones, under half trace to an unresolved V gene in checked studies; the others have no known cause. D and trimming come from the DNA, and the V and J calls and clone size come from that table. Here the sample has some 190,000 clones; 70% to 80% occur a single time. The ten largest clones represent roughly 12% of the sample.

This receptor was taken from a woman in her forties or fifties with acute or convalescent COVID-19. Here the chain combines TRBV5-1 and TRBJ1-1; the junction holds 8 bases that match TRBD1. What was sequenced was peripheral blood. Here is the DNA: TGCGCCAGCAGCACTCGGACAGGGATGAACACTGAAGCTTTCTTT. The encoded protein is CASSTRTGMNTEAFF. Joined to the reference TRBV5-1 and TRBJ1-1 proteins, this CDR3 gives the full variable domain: KAGVTQTPRYLIKTRGQQVTLSCSPISGHRSVSWYQQTPGQGLQFLFEYFSETQRNKGNFPGRFSGRQFSNSRSEMNVSTLELGDSALYLCASSTRTGMNTEAFFGQGTRLTVV.